Following are 23 T cell receptor beta chains from one sample sequenced in a study of shared clonotypes between healthy human individuals. Clones were read by immunoSEQ multiplex PCR, and TCRdb kept only the in-frame ones, dropping some. The sample yields under 600,000 clones, around 78% seen once. Sequencing was done on a sample of PBMCs. These receptors originate from a middle-aged woman in good health. Some clones in this sample may be carry-over from other donors' samples.

This clone has only a few counts. This chain uses TRBV7-3 with TRBJ1-6; D is undetermined. The V end was cut by 0 bases, the J end by 7 bases, with 7 bases between. This CDR3 comprises 14 residues. Germline V CDR1 and CDR2: SGHTA, FQGTGA. CDR3 in DNA: TGTGCCAGCAGCTTAACACCAGGCAATTCACCCCTCCACTTT. Translated, it gives CASSLTPGNSPLHF.

The rearrangement uses TRBV21-1 and TRBJ2-7. TRBV21-1 is deemed a pseudogene. The CDR3 is 14 residues long. DNA for the CDR3: TGTGCCAGCAGCAAAGTCCAGGACCGATACGAGCAGTACTTC. This sequence encodes CASSKVQDRYEQYF.

The chain couples TRBV28 to TRBJ2-1, with D possibly being TRBD2 (5 bases). This CDR3 is built from 14 residues. Deletions cut 6 bases from V and 8 bases from J, with 17 bases between. From germline, CDR1 is MDHEN and CDR2 SYDVKM. This CDR3 reads CASRTPLALDEQFF. The CDR3 DNA is TGTGCCAGCAGGACACCCCTAGCCTTGGATGAGCAGTTCTTC.

The V gene is TRBV27, the J gene TRBJ1-5; D is unclear. The germline V and J ends were trimmed by 3 bases and 2 bases, with 8 bases remaining between them. The CDR3 spans 14 residues. Looked up from germline, CDR1 is MNHEY and CDR2 is SMNVEV (reference sequence). The CDR3, as DNA: TGTGCCAGCAGTTTTATAGCGGGCAATCAGCCCCAGCATTTT. It is translated as CASSFIAGNQPQHF.

This clone was detected only once. The chain links TRBV12-2 to TRBJ1-1. TRBV12-2 is a recognized pseudogene. This CDR3 comprises 14 residues. The chain's CDR3 is CASRRLGRGTEAFF. CDR3 sequence (DNA): TGTGCAAGTCGCCGATTGGGCCGCGGGACTGAAGCTTTCTTT.

This chain connects TRBV2 to TRBJ1-5; D is unclear. Trimming shortened V by 3 bases and J by 11 bases, and 8 bases separated the two germline ends. Germline V gives CDR1 SNHLY, CDR2 FYNNEI. CDR3 size: 11 residues. The chain's CDR3 is CASSDSGSQHF. The CDR3, as DNA: TGTGCCAGCAGTGATTCGGGCTCCCAGCATTTT.

V is TRBV4-1 and J is TRBJ2-5; TRBD1 aligns across 7 bases. The CDR3 contains 13 residues. CDR1 is MGHRA and CDR2 is YSYEKL in the germline V gene. The junction had 1 base not matched to a gene; V was cut back by 4 bases and J by 2 bases. The CDR3 bases are TGCGCCAGCAGCCTGGGACAGCAAGAGACCCAGTACTTC. It translates to CASSLGQQETQYF.

V and J are TRBV28 and TRBJ2-7, with TRBD2 identical over 7 bases. With 7 bases clipped from V and 1 base from J, the junction kept 7 bases outside the gene matches. From germline, CDR1 is MDHEN and CDR2 SYDVKM. This CDR3 comprises 14 residues. The CDR3, as DNA: TGTGCCAGCAATCTCGGGGGGACTTCCTACGAGCAGTACTTC. Amino acids: CASNLGGTSYEQYF.

V and J are TRBV2 and TRBJ2-3; TRBD2 is a possible D gene (6 bases). V lost 4 bases and J 1 base, leaving 15 bases between the germline ends. The CDR3 runs to 16 residues. CDR1 SNHLY and CDR2 FYNNEI come from the germline V gene. CDR3 residues: CASSAWEAGGTDTQYF. For the CDR3, the DNA is TGTGCCAGCAGTGCCTGGGAGGCAGGTGGCACAGATACGCAGTATTTT. Full variable domain (missing parts from reference TRBV2 and TRBJ2-3): EPEVTQTPSHQVTQMGQEVILRCVPISNHLYFYWYRQILGQKVEFLVSFYNNEISEKSEIFDDQFSVERPDGSNFTLKIRSTKLEDSAMYFCASSAWEAGGTDTQYFGPGTRLTVL.

The chain is built from TRBV9 and TRBJ1-4; D is unclear. Trimming removed 0 bases from V and 9 bases from J, with 12 bases in between. Per germline, CDR1 SGDLS and CDR2 YYNGEE. The CDR3 has 14 residues. The CDR3 nucleotides are TGTGCCAGCAGCGTAGTGGCCCCTGTTAAAAAACTGTTTTTT. Translating gives CASSVVAPVKKLFF.

CDR3 sequence reads: CATSRQGGAYGYTF. The CDR3 coding sequence is TGTGCCACCAGCAGACAAGGGGGTGCCTATGGCTACACCTTC. The chain carries TRBV15 and TRBJ1-2; possible D gene TRBD1, 6 bases. Trimming shortened V by 2 bases and J by 4 bases, and 11 bases separated the two germline ends. The CDR3 contains 14 residues. CDR1 LNHNV and CDR2 YYDKDF come from the germline V gene (reference sequence).

The rearrangement joins TRBV5-1 to TRBJ1-1, with D possibly TRBD1 on 6 matching bases. CDR1 and CDR2 (germline): SGHRS, YFSETQ. Trimming stripped 1 base from V and 3 bases from J, with 10 bases between. The CDR3 is made up of 14 amino acids. Here the CDR3 reads CASSLMGGYTEAFF. The CDR3 bases are TGCGCCAGCAGCTTGATGGGGGGCTACACTGAAGCTTTCTTT.

The V call is TRBV9, the J call TRBJ2-1; D may match TRBD1 or TRBD2 (6 bases each). The germline V gene has CDR1 SGDLS and CDR2 YYNGEE. Trimming took 0 bases from V and 7 from J, leaving 11 bases between them. CDR3 length equals 14 residues. This CDR3 is CASSVGGGTNEQFF. The CDR3 nucleotides read TGTGCCAGCAGCGTAGGAGGGGGGACGAATGAGCAGTTCTTC.

The V and J genes are TRBV15 and TRBJ1-4; TRBD1 agrees at 7 bases. Looked up from germline, CDR1 is LNHNV and CDR2 is YYDKDF (reference sequence). With 0 bases clipped from V and 8 bases from J, the junction kept 15 bases outside the gene matches. The CDR3 loop spans 18 amino acids. Written as DNA, the CDR3 is TGTGCCACCAGCAGAGATGTGGTGGGTGAGGGGGCTGGGGAAAAACTGTTTTTT. It translates to CATSRDVVGEGAGEKLFF.

This clone was recorded only once. The V gene is TRBV6-4, the J gene TRBJ2-6; D not resolved. The CDR3 totals 15 residues. CDR1 MRHNA and CDR2 SNTAGT come from the germline V gene. Between the trimmed V and J ends, which lost 6 bases and 0 bases, there was a span of 9 bases. This CDR3 reads CASSTQSSGANVLTF. CDR3 DNA: TGTGCCAGCAGCACACAGTCCTCTGGGGCCAACGTCCTGACTTTC.

This clone was seen a handful of times. V is TRBV10-2 and J is TRBJ1-3; the D is unclear. CDR1 WSHSY and CDR2 SAAADI come from the germline V gene. The CDR3 length is 13 residues. Trimming left V 2 bases short and J 1 base short, with 3 bases between. The CDR3 here is CASSESSGNTIYF. For the CDR3, the DNA is TGCGCCAGCAGTGAGAGTTCTGGAAACACCATATATTTT.

The chain employs TRBV11-3 and TRBJ2-1; 8 nucleotides match TRBD2. The CDR3 sequence is 14 residues long. CDR1 is SGHNT, CDR2 YENEEA, per germline. V dropped 4 bases and J dropped 7; count of bases not matched to a gene: 6. CDR3 protein: CASSWSGSGNEQFF. CDR3 nucleotides: TGTGCCAGCAGCTGGAGCGGGAGTGGGAATGAGCAGTTCTTC.

This clone was detected only once. The chain joins TRBV13 to TRBJ1-2; D is unclear. This CDR3 is 16 amino acids long. The V end lost 3 bases, the J end lost 2 bases, and 16 bases lay between the germline ends. The germline V gene has CDR1 PRHDT and CDR2 FYEKMQ (reference sequence). As DNA, the CDR3 is TGTGCCAGCAGCTTTACCCGGGTCCTTAAGAACTATGGCTACACCTTC. Its translation is CASSFTRVLKNYGYTF.

V is TRBV20-1 and J is TRBJ2-1; D may match TRBD1 or TRBD2 (5 bases each). With 5 bases removed from V and 12 bases from J, the gap between germline ends came to 14 bases. The CDR3 sequence is 11 residues long. Looked up from germline, CDR1 is DFQATT and CDR2 is SNEGSKA (reference sequence). Here the CDR3 reads CSASRDLGQFF. Here the CDR3 DNA reads TGCAGTGCTTCTAGGGACCTTGGGCAGTTCTTC.

This clone was observed a single time. This chain uses TRBV28 with TRBJ2-5; TRBD2 agrees at 7 bases. Germline V CDR1 and CDR2: MDHEN, SYDVKM. The CDR3 totals 15 residues. V dropped 7 bases and J dropped 5; count of bases not matched to a gene: 13. CDR3 loop: CASTLRGSSGETQYF. In nucleotides, the CDR3 is TGTGCCAGCACTCTTCGCGGGAGCTCTGGGGAGACCCAGTACTTC.

The chain combines TRBV9 with TRBJ1-1, with a tentative D call TRBD1 (5 bases). Germline V gene lookup returns CDR1 SGDLS and CDR2 YYNGEE. Between the trimmed V and J ends, which lost 3 bases and 1 base, there was a span of 10 bases. This CDR3 contains 14 residues. CDR3 amino acids: CASSANQGNTEAFF. The CDR3, as DNA: TGTGCCAGCAGCGCTAATCAGGGGAACACTGAAGCTTTCTTT.

The rearrangement links TRBV13 to TRBJ2-3; D may be TRBD2 (5 bases). Trimming shortened V by 1 base and J by 4 bases, and 12 bases separated the two germline ends. The CDR3 is 15 amino acids. The germline V gene encodes CDR1 PRHDT and CDR2 FYEKMQ (reference sequence). CDR3 in amino acids: CASSLVVAGPDTQYF. The CDR3 region has the DNA TGTGCCAGCAGCTTAGTGGTGGCGGGTCCAGATACGCAGTATTTT.

Comments on this clone: Other DNA sequences in this sample translate to the same CDR3. The CDR3 region has the DNA TGTGCCAGCAGCTTGAGTCTAGCGGGTCCCTCCTACGAGCAGTACTTC. Its protein product is CASSLSLAGPSYEQYF. This chain links TRBV7-2 with TRBJ2-7, with 8 bases aligning to TRBD2. CDR1 SGHTA and CDR2 FQGNSA come from the germline V gene. The CDR3 loop spans 16 amino acids. After removal of 3 bases from V and 0 bases from J, the junction contained 7 bases not matched to a gene. The variable domain in full, completed from reference TRBV7-2 and TRBJ2-7, reads GAGVSQSPSNKVTEKGKDVELRCDPISGHTALYWYRQSLGQGLEFLIYFQGNSAPDKSGLPSDRFSAERTGGSVSTLTIQRTQQEDSAVYLCASSLSLAGPSYEQYFGPGTRLTVT.